The 11 T cell receptor beta chains listed next were all sequenced from one sample in a study of control samples from healthy donors and cancer patients. Produced via immunoSEQ multiplex PCR; TCRdb's table is partial and in-frame only. The repertoire has about 98,000 clones, approximately 80% of them found once; the top ten carry about 10%. The sequencing sample was made of blood. Receptor source: a woman in her 30s in good health.

The genes are TRBV2 and TRBJ1-2; the D is unclear. The CDR3 is 12 residues long. V was shortened by 5 bases and J by 7 bases, with 11 bases between the two germline ends. Germline V gene data show CDR1 as SNHLY and CDR2 as FYNNEI. The chain's CDR3 is CASSIIAGGYTF. CDR3 nucleotides: TGTGCCAGCAGTATTATTGCGGGTGGCTACACCTTC.

The chain uses TRBV27 and TRBJ1-2, with D tentatively TRBD1 (5 bases). Germline loops: CDR1 MNHEY, CDR2 SMNVEV (reference sequence). V was shortened by 3 bases and J by 8 bases, with 28 bases between the two germline ends. The length of the CDR3 is 18 residues. The CDR3 spells CASSFYKPASGVAWGYTF. The CDR3 region has the DNA TGTGCCAGCAGTTTCTACAAACCGGCCTCGGGGGTAGCATGGGGCTACACCTTC.

This chain uses TRBV5-1 with TRBJ1-2; D is unresolved. The CDR3 sequence is 12 residues long. Germline V lookup: CDR1 SGHRS, CDR2 YFSETQ. Trimming removed 4 bases from V and 4 bases from J, with 8 bases in between. The CDR3 spells CASSNPGYGYTF. The CDR3 nucleotides are TGCGCCAGCAGCAACCCTGGCTATGGCTACACCTTC.

This sequence joins TRBV14 and TRBJ2-1; 7 nucleotides align to TRBD2. The germline gives CDR1 SGHDN, CDR2 FVKESK. There are 15 residues in the CDR3. With V trimmed by 4 bases and J by 3 bases, 6 bases remained unmatched. CDR3 nucleotide sequence: TGTGCCAGCAGCCTGCAGTGGGGGGGCTACAATGAGCAGTTCTTC. The encoded protein is CASSLQWGGYNEQFF.

The J gene is TRBJ1-2, the V gene TRBV5-5; 9 bases align to TRBD1. V dropped 2 bases and J dropped 6; count of bases not matched to a gene: 5. The CDR3 sequence is 14 residues long. Germline CDR1 is SGHKS and CDR2 is YYEKEE (reference sequence). DNA for the CDR3: TGTGCCAGCAGCTTTACAGGGGGCGGCCATGGCTACACCTTC. This encodes CASSFTGGGHGYTF.

This clone was counted a few times. This rearrangement joins TRBV29-1 to TRBJ2-7; unclear D gene. The V end was cut by 3 bases, the J end by 1 base, with 4 bases between. Germline V CDR1 and CDR2: SQVTM, ANQGSEA. The CDR3 is 11 residues long. The CDR3 protein is CSVEESYEQYF. CDR3 bases: TGCAGCGTTGAGGAGTCCTACGAGCAGTACTTC.

The chain carries TRBV6-6 and TRBJ1-3; a possible D gene is TRBD1 (5 bases). The V and J ends lost 11 bases and 6 bases respectively, with 26 bases between them. The CDR3 runs 16 residues. CDR1 is MNHNY, CDR2 SVGAGI, per germline (reference sequence). This CDR3 is CAGLSGLLSQENTIYF. The CDR3 DNA reads as TGTGCCGGCCTCTCAGGGTTATTAAGTCAAGAAAACACCATATATTTT.

The chain carries TRBV5-1 and TRBJ1-4; the match to TRBD1 covers 9 bases. With 4 bases clipped from V and 8 bases from J, the junction kept 12 bases outside the gene matches. CDR1 and CDR2 from the germline V gene are SGHRS and YFSETQ. The CDR3 covers 16 residues. The CDR3 nucleotides read TGCGCCAGCAGCCCAAACCCACAGGGGGCCGGGGAAAAACTGTTTTTT. Encoded protein: CASSPNPQGAGEKLFF. The entire variable domain, with the rest obtained from reference TRBV5-1 and TRBJ1-4, is as follows: KAGVTQTPRYLIKTRGQQVTLSCSPISGHRSVSWYQQTPGQGLQFLFEYFSETQRNKGNFPGRFSGRQFSNSRSEMNVSTLELGDSALYLCASSPNPQGAGEKLFFGSGTQLSVL.

This clone was seen more than once but under ten times. The chain carries TRBV10-1 and TRBJ2-1; D possibly matches TRBD1 or TRBD2 (5 bases each). Looked up from germline, CDR1 is WNHNN and CDR2 is SYGVQD (reference sequence). Trimming removed 6 bases at V and 6 bases at J, with 15 bases between. The CDR3 length is 14 residues. The CDR3 DNA sequence: TGCGCCAGCAGACCCGGGACGGCGAGCAATGAGCAGTTCTTC. Amino acid sequence: CASRPGTASNEQFF.

The V and J genes are TRBV5-6 and TRBJ2-2; 7 nucleotides agree with TRBD1. In germline, CDR1 is SGHDT, CDR2 YYEEEE. This CDR3 spans 16 amino acids. The ends lost 5 bases at V and 0 bases at J; junction bases unmatched: 7. CDR3: CASRRRQGPNTGELFF. The CDR3 DNA sequence: TGTGCCAGCAGGCGTAGACAGGGTCCGAACACCGGGGAGCTGTTTTTT.

V usage is TRBV11-2 and J usage is TRBJ2-1; 8 positions match TRBD2. The CDR3 is made up of 16 amino acids. Unmatched junction bases numbered 12, after V lost 6 bases and J lost 5 bases. Germline V gene data show CDR1 as SGHAT and CDR2 as FQNNGV. The CDR3 protein is CASRLRRAGENNEQFF. The CDR3 DNA sequence: TGTGCCAGCAGATTGCGAAGAGCGGGGGAAAACAATGAGCAGTTCTTC.